This is a list of T cell receptor beta chains from one sample in a study of blood T cell repertoires in COVID-19. The method was immunoSEQ multiplex PCR; TCRdb's version includes in-frame clones alone and lacks a portion of them. The repertoire includes 30,000 to 40,000 clones, just under 85% of them detected once, and around 5% sits in the top ten. Specimen: peripheral blood. These receptors all come from a man aged 45-65 years with active COVID-19. CDR3s leave out the opening cysteine and the closing phenylalanine or tryptophan. Each record gives: V gene, J gene, CDR3 protein.

TRBV21-1,TRBJ2-3,ASSKGKGSGADTQY
TRBV11-3,TRBJ2-1,ASSLGGTAQNEQF
TRBV19,TRBJ1-2,ASSISARSGLGGYT
TRBV19,TRBJ1-6,ASTTTGVNSPLH
TRBV18,TRBJ1-6,ASSPMAGAENSPLH
TRBV5-5,TRBJ1-6,ASRDTKTNSPLH
TRBV11-2,TRBJ1-1,ASSLSGVATEAF
TRBV6-5,TRBJ2-2,ASSRGHVNTGELF
TRBV5-5,TRBJ2-1,ASSYPPAGVLDEQF
TRBV7-6,TRBJ2-7,ASSVTSGGSYEQY
TRBV4-3,TRBJ2-3,ASSQEPGRTQY
TRBV7-8,TRBJ2-7,ASSLGTGNYEQY
TRBV4-1,TRBJ1-6,ASSQGANSPLH
TRBV6-4,TRBJ1-1,ASSDSSQGCTEAF
TRBV5-8,TRBJ1-1,ASSLVLGANTEAF
TRBV7-9,TRBJ2-3,ASSLARPDTQY
TRBV7-9,TRBJ2-7,ASSLFQGLHEQY
TRBV28,TRBJ1-3,ASRALRSSGNTIY
TRBV6-5,TRBJ2-5,ASSYSGTRMAETQY
TRBV7-2,TRBJ2-2,ASTNGGAATNTGELF
TRBV19,TRBJ2-2,ASSRVSPGAGELF
TRBV6-6,TRBJ2-1,ASSSKAGASYNEQF
TRBV3-1/TRBV3-2,TRBJ2-5,ASSLGQGGGETQY
TRBV5-5,TRBJ1-4,ASSLVPINEKLF